The 4 T cell receptor beta chains in this list originate from one sample, sequenced in a study of blood T cell repertoires in COVID-19. Sequenced by immunoSEQ multiplex PCR; TCRdb stores in-frame clones only, minus some. Among 95,000 to 150,000 clones listed, under 85% were seen once. The specimen was peripheral blood. The receptors were gathered from a man aged 60 to 69 with acute or convalescent COVID-19.

The chain combines TRBV11-2 with TRBJ1-3, with D tentatively TRBD1 (5 bases). Germline assignment: CDR1 SGHAT and CDR2 FQNNGV. CDR3 length: 13 amino acids. Trimming stripped 5 bases from V and 2 bases from J, with 7 bases between. The CDR3: CASSLTAGNTIYF. As DNA, the CDR3 is TGTGCCAGCAGCCTGACAGCTGGAAACACCATATATTTT.

V is TRBV7-3 and J is TRBJ2-1, with D possibly matching TRBD2 (5 bases). The CDR3 loop spans 13 amino acids. The germline V and J ends were trimmed by 1 base and 9 bases, with 10 bases remaining between them. Germline assignment: CDR1 SGHTA and CDR2 FQGTGA. CDR3 DNA sequence: TGTGCCAGCAGCTTAATGGAGGACGGTGAGCAGTTCTTC. Its protein is CASSLMEDGEQFF.

J is TRBJ2-3 and V is TRBV6-5; TRBD1 matches 7 bases. Germline CDR1 MNHEY, CDR2 SVGAGI. V trimming: 7 bases; J trimming: 2 bases; junction bases outside the gene matches: 6. The CDR3 has 14 amino acids. The CDR3 sequence: CASKRQGDTDTQYF. The CDR3 DNA sequence: TGTGCCAGCAAGCGGCAGGGGGACACAGATACGCAGTATTTT.

The chain employs TRBV6-5 and TRBJ2-2; 9 bases match TRBD1. CDR1 is MNHEY and CDR2 is SVGAGI in the germline V gene. The CDR3 spans 14 residues. V lost 6 bases to trimming and J lost 7 bases; unmatched junction nucleotides: 6. CDR3 in DNA: TGTGCCAGCAGCTACAGGGGGCGGGGCGGGGAGCTGTTTTTT. It is translated as CASSYRGRGGELFF.